The entry below describes one TCR beta chain. The sample originates from a study of blood T cell repertoires in COVID-19. Turning to the study itself: Acute and convalescent COVID-19 specimens originated in the United States, Italy and Spain. The analysed material was cDNA or gDNA that came from T cells, B-cell-depleted T cells, or PBMCs.

Clinical history reported by participants formed the basis on which cohorts were assigned. In the study's own analysis: Quantification of nucleated cells was approximated via reference gene primer amplification. Profiled with immunoSEQ multiplex PCR; TCRdb holds only in-frame clones, not every one. V, J and clone size reflect that table, while D and trimming were determined from the DNA. This sample yields fewer than 250,000 clones, of which about four fifths are seen a single time; less than 4% belongs to the top ten. Germline loops: CDR1 SGHRS, CDR2 YFSETQ. The CDR3 totals 15 residues. Between the trimmed V and J ends, which lost 4 bases and 1 base, there was a span of 14 bases.

The sequenced sample was PBMCs or T cells enriched from blood (not recorded which). The chain couples TRBV5-1 to TRBJ1-1; possible D gene TRBD1, 6 bases. The receptor comes from a woman in her thirties or forties who had been exposed to COVID-19. CDR3 amino acids: CASSPRTTGNTEAFF. CDR3 nucleotide sequence: TGCGCCAGCAGCCCAAGAACGACAGGGAACACTGAAGCTTTCTTT. Complete variable domain (other parts from reference TRBV5-1 and TRBJ1-1): KAGVTQTPRYLIKTRGQQVTLSCSPISGHRSVSWYQQTPGQGLQFLFEYFSETQRNKGNFPGRFSGRQFSNSRSEMNVSTLELGDSALYLCASSPRTTGNTEAFFGQGTRLTVV.